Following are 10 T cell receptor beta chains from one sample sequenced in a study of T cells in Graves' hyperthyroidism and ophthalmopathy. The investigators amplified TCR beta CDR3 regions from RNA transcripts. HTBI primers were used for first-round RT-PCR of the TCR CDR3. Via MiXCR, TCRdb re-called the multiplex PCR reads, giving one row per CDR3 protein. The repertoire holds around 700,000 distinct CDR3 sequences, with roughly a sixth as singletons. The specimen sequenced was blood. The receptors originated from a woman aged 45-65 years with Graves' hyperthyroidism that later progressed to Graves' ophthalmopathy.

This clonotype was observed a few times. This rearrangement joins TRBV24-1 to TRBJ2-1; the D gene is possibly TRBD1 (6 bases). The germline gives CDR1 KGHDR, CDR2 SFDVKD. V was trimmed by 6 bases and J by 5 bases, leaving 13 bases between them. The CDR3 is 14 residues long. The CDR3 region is CATSQDRNNNEQFF. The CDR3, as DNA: TGTGCCACCAGTCAGGACAGAAACAACAATGAGCAGTTCTTC.

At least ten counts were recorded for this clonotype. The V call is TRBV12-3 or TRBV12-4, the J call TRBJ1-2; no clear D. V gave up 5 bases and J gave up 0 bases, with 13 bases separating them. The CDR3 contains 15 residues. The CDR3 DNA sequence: TGTGCCAGCAGTAACCGGACCGGAGCTAACTATGGCTACACCTTC. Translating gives CASSNRTGANYGYTF.

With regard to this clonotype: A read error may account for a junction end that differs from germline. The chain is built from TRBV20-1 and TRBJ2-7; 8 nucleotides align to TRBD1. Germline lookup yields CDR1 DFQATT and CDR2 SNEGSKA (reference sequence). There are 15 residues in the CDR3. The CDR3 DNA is TGCAGTGCCAGAGGTGGACAGGGATCTCCCTACGAGCAGTACTTC. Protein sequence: CSARGGQGSPYEQYF.

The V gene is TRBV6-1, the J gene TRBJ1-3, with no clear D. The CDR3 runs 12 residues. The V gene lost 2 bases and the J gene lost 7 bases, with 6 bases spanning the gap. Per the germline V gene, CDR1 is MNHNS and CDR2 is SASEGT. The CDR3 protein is CASSELGNTIYF. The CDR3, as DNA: TGTGCCAGCAGTGAACTGGGCAACACCATATATTTT.

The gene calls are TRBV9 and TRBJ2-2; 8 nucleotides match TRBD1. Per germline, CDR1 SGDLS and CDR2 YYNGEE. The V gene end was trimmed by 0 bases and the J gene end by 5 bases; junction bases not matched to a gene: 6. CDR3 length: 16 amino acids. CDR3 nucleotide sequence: TGTGCCAGCAGCGTAGGAACAGGGGGTATGACCGGGGAGCTGTTTTTT. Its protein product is CASSVGTGGMTGELFF.

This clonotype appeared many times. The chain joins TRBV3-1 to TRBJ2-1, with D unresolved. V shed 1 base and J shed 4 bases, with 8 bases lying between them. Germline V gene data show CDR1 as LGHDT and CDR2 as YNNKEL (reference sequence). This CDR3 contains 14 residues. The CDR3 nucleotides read TGTGCCAGCAGCCAAGGAAGAGGTTACAATGAGCAGTTCTTC. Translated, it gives CASSQGRGYNEQFF.

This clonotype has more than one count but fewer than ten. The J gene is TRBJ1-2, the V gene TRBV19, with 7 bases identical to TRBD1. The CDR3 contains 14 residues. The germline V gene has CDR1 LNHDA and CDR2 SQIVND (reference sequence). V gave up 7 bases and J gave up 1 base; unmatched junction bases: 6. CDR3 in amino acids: CASTPTGNNYGYTF. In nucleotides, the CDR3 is TGTGCCAGTACTCCGACAGGGAATAACTATGGCTACACCTTC.

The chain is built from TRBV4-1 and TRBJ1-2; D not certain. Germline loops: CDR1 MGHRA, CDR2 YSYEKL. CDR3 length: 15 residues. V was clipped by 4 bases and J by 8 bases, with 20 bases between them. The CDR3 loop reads CASSLGWEGLRGYTF. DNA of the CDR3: TGCGCCAGCAGCCTAGGGTGGGAGGGATTGAGAGGCTACACCTTC.

The DNA of the CDR3 is TGCAGTGCTAGATCTGCCAGCTATGGCTACACCTTC. As protein: CSARSASYGYTF. The J gene is TRBJ1-2, the V gene TRBV20-1, with D unresolved. Trimming took 2 bases from V and 4 from J, leaving 8 bases between them. The CDR3 extends over 12 amino acids. Germline loops: CDR1 DFQATT, CDR2 SNEGSKA (reference sequence).

The DNA for the CDR3 is TGTGCCAGTAGTATAGATCGCAGGGGACTCCAAGAGACCCAGTACTTC. It encodes CASSIDRRGLQETQYF. This chain links TRBV7-2 with TRBJ2-5; D possibly uses TRBD1 or TRBD2 (6 bases each). Germline V gene sequence: CDR1 SGHTA, CDR2 FQGNSA. Trimming cost V 9 bases and J 1 base, with 21 bases left between them. The CDR3 is 16 residues long.